This is a list of T cell receptor beta chains from one sample in a study of T-cell reconstitution after alpha-beta-depleted transplantation in children. TCRdb passed the PCR reads through MiXCR, listing each CDR3 protein once. The sample lists about 510,000 distinct CDR3 sequences, over 9.5% occurring once. The material sequenced was PBMCs, mostly from graft donor cells, taken 180 days after TCRalphabeta/CD19-depleted stem cell transplant. These receptors all come from a female patient aged 2-9 years who had a stem cell transplant for aplastic anemia, so the T cells may come from the graft donor. The CDR3 runs from the conserved cysteine through the conserved F or W. Each record gives: V gene, clone size, J gene, D gene, CDR3 DNA, CDR3 protein. A D gene is named only where the DNA matches it firmly. Expanded clones are given a class, and other clones once, few, many or no size at all.

TRBV7-8	few	TRBJ2-1	NA	TGTGCCAGCAGCTCCCCTGTCGGGGGAGCTGATGAGCAGTTCTTC	CASSSPVGGADEQFF
TRBV5-1	few	TRBJ2-5	NA	TGCGCCAGCAGCTTTGGAGACCCGGAGACCCAGTACTTC	CASSFGDPETQYF
TRBV20-1	few	TRBJ2-5	TRBD1	TGCAGTGCTAGATCCGCAGGACAGGGTCCGGTGGAGACCCAGTACTTC	CSARSAGQGPVETQYF
TRBV20-1	NA	TRBJ2-1	NA	TGCAGTGCCCAATACTATGGGGCCGGGGAGCAGTTCTTC	CSAQYYGAGEQFF
TRBV10-3	NA	TRBJ1-2	NA	TGTGCCACCGGAGACAGTAACTATGGCTACACCTTC	CATGDSNYGYTF
TRBV6-2/TRBV6-3	few	TRBJ2-5	TRBD1	TGTGCCAGCTTGGACAGGGGGAAAGAGACCCAGTACTTC	CASLDRGKETQYF
TRBV7-2	NA	TRBJ2-3	NA	TGTGCCAGCGGGCCCTCCCCCTCAGATACGCAGTATTTC	CASGPSPSDTQYF
TRBV29-1	few	TRBJ1-2	NA	TGCAGCGTCACACGAAATACTAACTATGGCTACACCTTC	CSVTRNTNYGYTF
TRBV28	NA	TRBJ1-5	NA	TGTGCCAGCAGTTCCCCGGCGAAGGGTGATCAGCCCCAGCATTTT	CASSSPAKGDQPQHF
TRBV12-3/TRBV12-4	many	TRBJ2-5	NA	TGTGCCAGCAGTAACCCCAGTGGGGGCCAAGAGACCCAGTACTTC	CASSNPSGGQETQYF
TRBV14	NA	TRBJ2-2	NA	TGTGCCAGCAGCCAATTAGGGTGGACCGGGGAGCTGTTTTTT	CASSQLGWTGELFF
TRBV20-1	few	TRBJ1-6	TRBD1	TGCAGTGCTAGAGATCTCTTGAGACAGGGTCTGAATTCACCCCTCCACTTT	CSARDLLRQGLNSPLHF
TRBV20-1	NA	TRBJ2-4	NA	TGCAGTGCCCCGGGACCGGGTACAAACATTCAGTACTTC	CSAPGPGTNIQYF
TRBV7-9	NA	TRBJ2-1	TRBD2	TGTGCCAGCAGCTTAAGACTAGCGGGGATAAATGAGCAGTTCTTC	CASSLRLAGINEQFF
TRBV29-1	NA	TRBJ2-5	NA	TGCAGCGTTGAGTACCAAAGCGAGACCCAGTACTTC	CSVEYQSETQYF
TRBV7-2	many	TRBJ2-7	TRBD1	TGTGCCAGCAGCTCGGGACAGCTTAGCTCCTACGAGCAGTACTTC	CASSSGQLSSYEQYF
TRBV20-1	NA	TRBJ2-5	NA	TGCAGTGCTAGTCTGGAGACCCAGTACTTC	CSASLETQYF
TRBV2	NA	TRBJ2-7	NA	TGTGCCAGCAGGGTTCGGGAGCAGTACTTC	CASRVREQYF
TRBV10-2	few	TRBJ2-4	TRBD2	TGCGCCAGCAGTGCGGGGGCGGGAGGGACTGACAAAAACATTCAGTACTTC	CASSAGAGGTDKNIQYF
TRBV28	NA	TRBJ2-2	TRBD1	TGTGCCAGCAGTTTCAGGGGGCGCGTCACCGGGGAGCTGTTTTTT	CASSFRGRVTGELFF
TRBV11-2	NA	TRBJ1-2	NA	TGTGCCAGCAGCTTAGTACAGGGTGTAAGCGGCTACACCTTC	CASSLVQGVSGYTF
TRBV12-3/TRBV12-4	NA	TRBJ2-2	TRBD2	TGTGCCAGCAGAACACTAGCGGGGGTCGGGGAGCTGTTTTTT	CASRTLAGVGELFF
TRBV28	few	TRBJ1-1	TRBD1	TGTGCCAGCAGTTTAACCGGGACAGGGAACACTGAAGCTTTCTTT	CASSLTGTGNTEAFF
TRBV15	few	TRBJ2-2	TRBD2	TGTGCCACCAGCGGCTCCGGGACTAGGGTGGCTCCCGGGGAGCTGTTTTTT	CATSGSGTRVAPGELFF
TRBV5-1	many	TRBJ1-1	NA	TGCGCCAGCAGGTCGGGGCACACTGAAGCTTTCTTT	CASRSGHTEAFF
TRBV5-5	few	TRBJ2-1	NA	TGTGCCAGCAGCTTCGACGGGAATGAGCAGTTCTTC	CASSFDGNEQFF
TRBV5-1	NA	TRBJ1-1	NA	TGCGCCAGCAGCCCCAGCGGGAGTTCCATGAACACTGAAGCTTTCTTT	CASSPSGSSMNTEAFF
TRBV20-1	few	TRBJ2-7	TRBD2	TGCAGTGCTGTCAAGCGGGGGGGCCGCCCCGAGCAGTACTTC	CSAVKRGGRPEQYF
TRBV25-1	NA	TRBJ1-4	NA	TGTGCCAGCAGTGAATCCCGGGAGGCCTATGAAAAACTGTTTTTT	CASSESREAYEKLFF
TRBV7-2	few	TRBJ1-1	TRBD1	TGTGCCAGCAGCTCGAGGACAGGTAAAGCGAACACTGAAGCTTTCTTT	CASSSRTGKANTEAFF
TRBV20-1	few	TRBJ2-5	NA	TGCAGTGCTAGAGCGGTGGCACCAACTGACCGAGAGACCCAGTACTTC	CSARAVAPTDRETQYF
TRBV7-9	many	TRBJ2-2	NA	TGTGCCAGCAGCTTAGTCGCGATCACCGGGGAGCTGTTTTTT	CASSLVAITGELFF
TRBV7-3	few	TRBJ2-3	TRBD2	TGTGCCAGCAGCCAGGGGGCTAGCGGGAGTGAGAACACAGATACGCAGTATTTT	CASSQGASGSENTDTQYF
TRBV15	few	TRBJ2-5	NA	TGTGCCACCAGCAGAGATCGCAGAGAGACCCAGTACTTC	CATSRDRRETQYF
TRBV3-1	many	TRBJ2-2	NA	TGTGCCAGCAGAAAAAGGCTAGCTAGGGGCGGGGAGCTGTTTTTT	CASRKRLARGGELFF
TRBV11-2	few	TRBJ2-4	TRBD2	TGTGCCAGCAGCTTAGCCCTAGCGGGAGTCAGTAACATTCAGTACTTC	CASSLALAGVSNIQYF
TRBV29-1	few	TRBJ2-3	NA	TGCAGCGTTGAATACAGCACCCGGGAGTGGATGCAGTATTTT	CSVEYSTREWMQYF
TRBV24-1	few	TRBJ2-2	TRBD1	TGTGCCACCAGTGAGCCGACAGGGGTAAAAACCGGGGAGCTGTTTTTT	CATSEPTGVKTGELFF
TRBV29-1	few	TRBJ2-3	TRBD2	TGCAGCGTTGATAACCGCGGGAGGGCTTTAAGCACAGATACGCAGTATTTT	CSVDNRGRALSTDTQYF
TRBV12-3/TRBV12-4	NA	TRBJ2-7	NA	TGTGCCAGCAGTTTAAGAGGGGGACGCACCTACGAGCAGTACTTC	CASSLRGGRTYEQYF
TRBV4-1	few	TRBJ2-5	NA	TGCGCCAGCAGCCAACTCCAGGGGGGGAGGGAGACCCAGTACTTC	CASSQLQGGRETQYF